This paragraph reports one T cell receptor (beta chain). Its antigen is unknown. From germline, CDR1 is PRHDT and CDR2 FYEKMQ (reference sequence). The CDR3 contains 15 residues. V was clipped by 2 bases and J by 0 bases, with 10 bases between them. Data came from immunoSEQ multiplex PCR; TCRdb stores just in-frame clones and leaves some out. The data contain about 1.1 million clones, 70% to 80% of them singletons. This sample was included in a study of shared clonotypes between healthy human individuals. Study overall: CD4 naive and CD4 memory each took three plates per donor, while CD8 naive took two and CD8 memory one.

Findings and limits, study-wide: Sorted-subset sequencing, rarefaction showed, was incomplete despite large depth. Only blood was sampled; tissue repertoires likely differ.

The V gene is TRBV13, the J gene TRBJ1-1; maybe TRBD1 (5 bases). Sequencing used memory CD4+ T cells from PBMCs. Subset specified: CD45RA-negative fraction. This TCR came from a man between 18 and 29 years old in good health. Some clones in this sample may be carry-over from other donors' samples. DNA for the CDR3: TGTGCCAGCAGCTTATTTGGCAGGGTGAACACTGAAGCTTTCTTT. Translating it yields CASSLFGRVNTEAFF.